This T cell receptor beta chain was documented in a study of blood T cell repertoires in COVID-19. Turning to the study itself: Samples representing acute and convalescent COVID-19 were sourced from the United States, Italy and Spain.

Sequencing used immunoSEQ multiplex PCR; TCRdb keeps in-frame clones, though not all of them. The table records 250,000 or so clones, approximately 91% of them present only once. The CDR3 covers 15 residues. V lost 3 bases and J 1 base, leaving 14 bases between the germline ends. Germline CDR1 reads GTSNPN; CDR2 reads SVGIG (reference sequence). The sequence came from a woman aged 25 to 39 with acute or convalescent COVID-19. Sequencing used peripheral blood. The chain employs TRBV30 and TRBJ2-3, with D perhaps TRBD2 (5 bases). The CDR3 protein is CAWSTRRAGTDTQYF. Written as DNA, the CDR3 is TGTGCCTGGAGCACCCGTCGAGCGGGCACAGATACGCAGTATTTT.